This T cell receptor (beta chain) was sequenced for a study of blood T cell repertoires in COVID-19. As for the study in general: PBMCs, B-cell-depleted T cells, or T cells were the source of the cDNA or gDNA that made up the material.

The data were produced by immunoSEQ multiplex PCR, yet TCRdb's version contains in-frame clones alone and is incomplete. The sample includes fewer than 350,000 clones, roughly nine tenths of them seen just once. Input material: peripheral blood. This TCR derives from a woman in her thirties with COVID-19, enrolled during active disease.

CDR3 sequence reads: CASSEYRGQQETQYF. The CDR3 DNA reads as TGTGCCAGCAGCGAATACAGGGGACAGCAAGAGACCCAGTACTTC. The chain joins TRBV7-9 to TRBJ2-5; 7 nucleotides line up with TRBD1. The CDR3 covers 15 residues. CDR1 is SEHNR and CDR2 is FQNEAQ in the germline V gene (reference sequence). With V trimmed by 5 bases and J by 2 bases, 8 bases remained unmatched. The full variable domain, with the rest looked up from reference TRBV7-9 and TRBJ2-5, is DTGVSQNPRHKITKRGQNVTFRCDPISEHNRLYWYRQTLGQGPEFLTYFQNEAQLEKSRLLSDRFSAERPKGSFSTLEIQRTEQGDSAMYLCASSEYRGQQETQYFGPGTRLLVL.